A selection of T cell receptor beta chains follows, all from one sample in a study of a mutant IDH1 vaccine in newly diagnosed glioma. Profiled with immunoSEQ multiplex PCR; TCRdb holds only in-frame clones, not every one. Here the sample spans some 50,000 clones, approximately 64% being singletons. Antigens for these TCRs are unknown. The specimen was peripheral blood mononuclear cells (PBMCs), collected from a glioma patient whose treatment included an IDH1 peptide vaccine. The origin of the receptors is a man aged 40-49 years with glioma. Some clones in this sample may be carry-over from other donors' samples. Each CDR3 is given with its conserved first and last residue. The order of the fields is V gene, J gene, clone size, D gene, CDR3 protein, CDR3 DNA. The D gene is left open where the match is weak. Size tells how often a clone was seen (once, few, many) or the class of an expanded clone, and some rows leave it out.

v_call: TRBV19
j_call: TRBJ1-5
clone_size: NA
d_call: TRBD1
cdr3_aa: CATRDRGNQPQHF
cdr3_nt: TGTGCCACCCGGGACAGGGGAAATCAGCCCCAGCATTTT

v_call: TRBV10-2
j_call: TRBJ2-7
clone_size: NA
d_call: TRBD2
cdr3_aa: CASRTREAYEQYF
cdr3_nt: TGCGCCAGCAGGACCCGGGAGGCCTACGAGCAGTACTTC

v_call: TRBV5-1
j_call: TRBJ2-3
clone_size: NA
d_call: TRBD2
cdr3_aa: CASTRGGTDTQYF
cdr3_nt: TGCGCCAGCACTCGGGGGGGCACAGATACGCAGTATTTT

v_call: TRBV2
j_call: TRBJ2-5
clone_size: NA
d_call: NA
cdr3_aa: CASSEWASETQYF
cdr3_nt: TGTGCCAGCAGTGAATGGGCCTCGGAGACCCAGTACTTC

v_call: TRBV30
j_call: TRBJ1-6
clone_size: NA
d_call: NA
cdr3_aa: CAWSRTTYNSPLHF
cdr3_nt: TGTGCCTGGAGCCGGACAACTTATAATTCACCCCTCCACTTT

v_call: TRBV4-2
j_call: TRBJ1-4
clone_size: NA
d_call: NA
cdr3_aa: CASSQEPGSQGSNEKLFF
cdr3_nt: TGTGCCAGCAGCCAAGAACCTGGGTCGCAGGGGTCTAATGAAAAACTGTTTTTT

v_call: TRBV5-4
j_call: TRBJ2-7
clone_size: few
d_call: NA
cdr3_aa: CASSLSLTYEQYF
cdr3_nt: TGTGCCAGCAGCTTGTCGCTCACCTACGAGCAGTACTTC

v_call: TRBV9
j_call: TRBJ2-5
clone_size: few
d_call: TRBD2
cdr3_aa: CASSPGLYQETQYF
cdr3_nt: TGTGCCAGCAGCCCGGGACTATACCAAGAGACCCAGTACTTC

v_call: TRBV30
j_call: TRBJ1-3
clone_size: few
d_call: NA
cdr3_aa: CAWSVFPRRGNTIYF
cdr3_nt: TGTGCCTGGAGTGTATTCCCACGACGTGGAAACACCATATATTTT

v_call: TRBV2
j_call: TRBJ2-7
clone_size: NA
d_call: TRBD1
cdr3_aa: CASSEDRSVGEQYF
cdr3_nt: TGTGCCAGCAGTGAGGACAGGTCGGTTGGGGAGCAGTACTTC

v_call: TRBV6-1
j_call: TRBJ2-1
clone_size: NA
d_call: TRBD1
cdr3_aa: CASSAQGASYNEQFF
cdr3_nt: TGTGCCAGCAGTGCGCAGGGGGCTTCTTACAATGAGCAGTTCTTC

v_call: TRBV4-2
j_call: TRBJ2-7
clone_size: few
d_call: TRBD2
cdr3_aa: CASSQEKGLAAVEQYF
cdr3_nt: TGTGCCAGCAGCCAAGAGAAGGGTCTAGCGGCAGTCGAGCAGTACTTC

v_call: TRBV6-5
j_call: TRBJ2-2
clone_size: NA
d_call: NA
cdr3_aa: CASRAGVDTGELFF
cdr3_nt: TGTGCCAGCAGGGCAGGGGTGGACACCGGGGAGCTGTTTTTT

v_call: TRBV5-1
j_call: TRBJ2-7
clone_size: few
d_call: NA
cdr3_aa: CASSPGGGF
cdr3_nt: TGCGCCAGCAGCCCAGGGGGGGGCTTC

v_call: TRBV30
j_call: TRBJ1-6
clone_size: few
d_call: TRBD1
cdr3_aa: CAWSPSGQSSYNSPLHF
cdr3_nt: TGTGCCTGGAGTCCCTCGGGACAGAGCTCCTATAATTCACCCCTCCACTTT

v_call: TRBV19
j_call: TRBJ2-2
clone_size: NA
d_call: NA
cdr3_aa: CASSIAQAGATGELFF
cdr3_nt: TGTGCCAGTAGTATAGCCCAGGCAGGGGCGACCGGGGAGCTGTTTTTT

v_call: TRBV6-4
j_call: TRBJ2-7
clone_size: NA
d_call: NA
cdr3_aa: CASSDSWGPLYF
cdr3_nt: TGTGCCAGCAGTGACTCATGGGGGCCCCTGTACTTC

v_call: TRBV5-1
j_call: TRBJ1-5
clone_size: NA
d_call: NA
cdr3_aa: CASSFEGGNQPQHF
cdr3_nt: TGCGCCAGCAGCTTTGAGGGTGGCAATCAGCCCCAGCATTTT

v_call: TRBV5-1
j_call: TRBJ2-1
clone_size: few
d_call: NA
cdr3_aa: CASHPQPELYNEQFF
cdr3_nt: TGCGCCAGCCATCCTCAACCCGAACTCTACAATGAGCAGTTCTTC

v_call: TRBV20-1
j_call: TRBJ1-6
clone_size: NA
d_call: NA
cdr3_aa: CSASGPLHF
cdr3_nt: TGCAGTGCGTCGGGACCCCTCCACTTT

v_call: TRBV5-1
j_call: TRBJ2-2
clone_size: NA
d_call: NA
cdr3_aa: CASSPLDKVLSSGTGELFF
cdr3_nt: TGCGCCAGCAGCCCCCTCGACAAGGTGCTGAGTTCGGGGACCGGGGAGCTGTTTTTT

v_call: TRBV6-5
j_call: TRBJ1-2
clone_size: NA
d_call: TRBD1
cdr3_aa: CASSYSGTVSYGYTF
cdr3_nt: TGTGCCAGCAGTTACTCAGGGACAGTTAGCTATGGCTACACCTTC